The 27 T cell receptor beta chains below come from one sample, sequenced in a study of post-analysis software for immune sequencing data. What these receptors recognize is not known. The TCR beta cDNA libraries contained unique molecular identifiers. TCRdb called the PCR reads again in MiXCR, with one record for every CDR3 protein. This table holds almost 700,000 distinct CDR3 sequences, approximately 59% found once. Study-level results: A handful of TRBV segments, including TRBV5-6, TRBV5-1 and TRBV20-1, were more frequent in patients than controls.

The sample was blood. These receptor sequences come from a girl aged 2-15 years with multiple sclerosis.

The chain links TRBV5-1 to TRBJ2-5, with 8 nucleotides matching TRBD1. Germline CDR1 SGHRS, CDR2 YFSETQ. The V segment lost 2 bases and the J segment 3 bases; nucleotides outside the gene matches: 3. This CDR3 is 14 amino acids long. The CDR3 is CASSFRGQEETQYF. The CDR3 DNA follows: TGCGCCAGCAGCTTCAGGGGGCAGGAAGAGACCCAGTACTTC.

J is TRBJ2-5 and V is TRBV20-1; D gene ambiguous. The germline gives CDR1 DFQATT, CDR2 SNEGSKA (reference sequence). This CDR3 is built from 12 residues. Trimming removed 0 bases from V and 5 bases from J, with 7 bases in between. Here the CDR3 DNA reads TGCAGTGCTAGAGAGTCAGAGGAGACCCAGTACTTC. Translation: CSARESEETQYF.

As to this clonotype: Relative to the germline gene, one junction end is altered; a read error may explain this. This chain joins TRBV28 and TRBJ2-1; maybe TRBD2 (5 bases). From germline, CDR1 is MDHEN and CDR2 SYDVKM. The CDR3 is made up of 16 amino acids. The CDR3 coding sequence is TGTGCCTGCAGTTCGGGGTCCGGTTATGTCTACAATGAGCAGTTCTTC. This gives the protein CACSSGSGYVYNEQFF. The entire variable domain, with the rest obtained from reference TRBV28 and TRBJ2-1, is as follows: DVKVTQSSRYLVKRTGEKVFLECVQDMDHENMFWYRQDPGLGLRLIYFSYDVKMKEKGDIPEGYSVSREKKERFSLILESASTNQTSMYLCACSSGSGYVYNEQFFGPGTRLTVL.

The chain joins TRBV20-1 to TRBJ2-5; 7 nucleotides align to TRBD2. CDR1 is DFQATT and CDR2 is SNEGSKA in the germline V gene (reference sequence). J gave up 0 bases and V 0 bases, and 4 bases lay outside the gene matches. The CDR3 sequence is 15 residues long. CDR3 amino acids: CSARDRAGDQETQYF. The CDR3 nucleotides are TGCAGTGCTAGAGATCGGGCGGGGGACCAAGAGACCCAGTACTTC.

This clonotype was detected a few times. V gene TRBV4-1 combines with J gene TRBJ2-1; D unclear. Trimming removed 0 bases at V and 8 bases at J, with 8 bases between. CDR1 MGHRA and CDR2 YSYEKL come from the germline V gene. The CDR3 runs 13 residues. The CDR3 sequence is CASSQDLVYEQFF. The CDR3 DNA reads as TGCGCCAGCAGCCAAGATTTGGTCTATGAGCAGTTCTTC.

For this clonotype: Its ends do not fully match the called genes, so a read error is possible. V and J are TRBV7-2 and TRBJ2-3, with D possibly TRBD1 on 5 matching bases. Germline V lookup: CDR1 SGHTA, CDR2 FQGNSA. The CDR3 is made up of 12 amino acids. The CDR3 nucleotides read TGTGCCAGCAGCTTTACCACAGGTACGCAGTATTTT. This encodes CASSFTTGTQYF.

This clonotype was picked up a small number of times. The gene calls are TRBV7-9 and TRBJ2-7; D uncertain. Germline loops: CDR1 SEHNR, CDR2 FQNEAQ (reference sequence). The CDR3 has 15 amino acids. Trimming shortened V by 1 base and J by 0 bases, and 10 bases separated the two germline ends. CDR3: CASSLGTTSSYEQYF. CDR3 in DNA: TGTGCCAGCAGCTTAGGGACCACGAGCTCCTACGAGCAGTACTTC.

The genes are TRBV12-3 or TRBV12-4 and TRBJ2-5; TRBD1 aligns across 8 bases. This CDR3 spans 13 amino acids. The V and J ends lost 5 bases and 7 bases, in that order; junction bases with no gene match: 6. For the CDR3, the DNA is TGTGCCAGCAGTCCACGGACAGGGATGACCCAGTACTTC. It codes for CASSPRTGMTQYF.

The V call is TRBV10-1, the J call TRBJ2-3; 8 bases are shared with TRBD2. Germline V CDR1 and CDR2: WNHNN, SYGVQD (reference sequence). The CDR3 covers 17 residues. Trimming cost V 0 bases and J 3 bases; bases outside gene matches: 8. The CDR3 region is CASSESLGLAGTDTQYF. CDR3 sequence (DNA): TGCGCCAGCAGTGAGTCACTTGGACTAGCCGGAACAGATACGCAGTATTTT.

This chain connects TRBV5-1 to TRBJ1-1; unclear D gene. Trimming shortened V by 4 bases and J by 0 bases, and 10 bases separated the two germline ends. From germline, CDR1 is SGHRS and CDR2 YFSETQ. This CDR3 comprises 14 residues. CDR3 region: CASSPYRLNTEAFF. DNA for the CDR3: TGCGCCAGCAGCCCGTACAGATTGAACACTGAAGCTTTCTTT.

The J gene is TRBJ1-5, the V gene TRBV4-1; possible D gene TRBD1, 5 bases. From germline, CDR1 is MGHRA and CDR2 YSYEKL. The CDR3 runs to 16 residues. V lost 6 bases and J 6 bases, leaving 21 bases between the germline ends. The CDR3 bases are TGCGCCAGCAGTACAATTGGTGGGGGAAGGGGTCAGCCCCAGCATTTT. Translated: CASSTIGGGRGQPQHF.

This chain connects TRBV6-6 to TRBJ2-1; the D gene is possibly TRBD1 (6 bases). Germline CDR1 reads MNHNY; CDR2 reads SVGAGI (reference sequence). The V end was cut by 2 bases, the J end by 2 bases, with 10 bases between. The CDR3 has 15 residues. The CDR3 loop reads CASSYGRGPYNEQFF. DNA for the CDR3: TGTGCCAGCAGTTACGGCAGGGGACCCTACAATGAGCAGTTCTTC.

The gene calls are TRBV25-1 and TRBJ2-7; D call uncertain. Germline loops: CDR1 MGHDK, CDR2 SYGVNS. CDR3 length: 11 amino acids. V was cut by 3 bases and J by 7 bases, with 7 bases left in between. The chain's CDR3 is CASSDTQEQYF. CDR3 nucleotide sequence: TGTGCCAGCAGTGACACACAAGAGCAGTACTTC.

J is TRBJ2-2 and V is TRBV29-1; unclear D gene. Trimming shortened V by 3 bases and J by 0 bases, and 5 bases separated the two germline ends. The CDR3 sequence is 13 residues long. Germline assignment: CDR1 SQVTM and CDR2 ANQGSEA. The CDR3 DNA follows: TGCAGCGTTGAGTTTGCGAACACCGGGGAGCTGTTTTTT. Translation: CSVEFANTGELFF.

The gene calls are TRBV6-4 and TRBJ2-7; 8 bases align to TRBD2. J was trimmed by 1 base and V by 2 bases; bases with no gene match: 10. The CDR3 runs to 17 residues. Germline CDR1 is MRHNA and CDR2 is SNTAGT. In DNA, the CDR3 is TGTGCCAGCAGTGACCCGACTAGCGTCAGACCTTCCTACGAGCAGTACTTC. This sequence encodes CASSDPTSVRPSYEQYF.

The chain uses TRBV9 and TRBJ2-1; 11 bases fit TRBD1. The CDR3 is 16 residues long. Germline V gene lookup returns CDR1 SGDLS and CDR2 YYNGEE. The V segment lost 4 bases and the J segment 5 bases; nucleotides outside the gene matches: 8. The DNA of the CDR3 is TGTGCCAGCAGCCTCCAGGGGGGACAGGGGGACAATGAGCAGTTCTTC. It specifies CASSLQGGQGDNEQFF. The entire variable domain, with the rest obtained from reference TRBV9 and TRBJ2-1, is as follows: DSGVTQTPKHLITATGQRVTLRCSPRSGDLSVYWYQQSLDQGLQFLIQYYNGEERAKGNILERFSAQQFPDLHSELNLSSLELGDSALYFCASSLQGGQGDNEQFFGPGTRLTVL.

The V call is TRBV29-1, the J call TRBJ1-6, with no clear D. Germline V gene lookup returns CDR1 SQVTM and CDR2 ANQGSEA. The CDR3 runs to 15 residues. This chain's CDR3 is CSARVTESYNSPLHF. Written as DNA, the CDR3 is TGCAGTGCGAGGGTAACGGAATCCTATAATTCACCCCTCCACTTT.

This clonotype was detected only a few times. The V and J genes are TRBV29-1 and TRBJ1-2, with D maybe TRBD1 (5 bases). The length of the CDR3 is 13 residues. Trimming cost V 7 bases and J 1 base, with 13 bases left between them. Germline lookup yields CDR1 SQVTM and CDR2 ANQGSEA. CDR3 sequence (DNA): TGCAGCGCCTGGGGCGGCCTTAACTATGGCTACACCTTC. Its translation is CSAWGGLNYGYTF.

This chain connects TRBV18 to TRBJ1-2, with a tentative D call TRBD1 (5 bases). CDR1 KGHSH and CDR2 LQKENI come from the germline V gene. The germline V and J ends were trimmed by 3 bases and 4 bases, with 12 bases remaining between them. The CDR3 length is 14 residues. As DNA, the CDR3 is TGTGCCAGCTCACCGGGTCAGCAGGGCTATGGCTACACCTTC. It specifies CASSPGQQGYGYTF.

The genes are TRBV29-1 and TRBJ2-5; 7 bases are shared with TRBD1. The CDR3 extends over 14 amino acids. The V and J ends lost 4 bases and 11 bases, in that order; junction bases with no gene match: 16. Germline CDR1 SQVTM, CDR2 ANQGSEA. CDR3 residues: CSVGQGLGGNEQYF. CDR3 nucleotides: TGCAGCGTTGGACAGGGCTTAGGTGGGAATGAGCAGTACTTC.

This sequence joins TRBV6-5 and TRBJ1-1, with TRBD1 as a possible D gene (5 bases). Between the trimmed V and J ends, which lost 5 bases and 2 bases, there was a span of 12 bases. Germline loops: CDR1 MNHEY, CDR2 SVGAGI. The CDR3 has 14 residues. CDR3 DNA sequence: TGTGCCAGCAGTGGCCCACAGGCAAACACTGAAGCTTTCTTT. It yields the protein CASSGPQANTEAFF.

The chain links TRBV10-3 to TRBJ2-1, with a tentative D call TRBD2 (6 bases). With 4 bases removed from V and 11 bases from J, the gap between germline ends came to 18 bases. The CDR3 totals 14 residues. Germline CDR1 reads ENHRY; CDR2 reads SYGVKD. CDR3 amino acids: CAISGFVPGVKQFF. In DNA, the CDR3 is TGTGCCATCAGTGGGTTCGTTCCGGGGGTAAAGCAGTTCTTC.

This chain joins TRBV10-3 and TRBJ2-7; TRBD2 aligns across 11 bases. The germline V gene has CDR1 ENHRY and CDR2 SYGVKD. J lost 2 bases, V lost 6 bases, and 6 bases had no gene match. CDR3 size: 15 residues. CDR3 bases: TGTGCCATCAGCCCCGTTAGCGGGAGGGCCTACGAGCAGTACTTC. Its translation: CAISPVSGRAYEQYF.

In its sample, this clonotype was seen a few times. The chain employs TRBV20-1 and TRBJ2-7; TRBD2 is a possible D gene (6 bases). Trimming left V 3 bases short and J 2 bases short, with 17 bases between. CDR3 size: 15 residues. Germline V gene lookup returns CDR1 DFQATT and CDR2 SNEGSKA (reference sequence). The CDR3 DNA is TGCAGTGCTAGTATGCTGGCGGGACTCACCTACGAGCAGTACTTC. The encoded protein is CSASMLAGLTYEQYF.

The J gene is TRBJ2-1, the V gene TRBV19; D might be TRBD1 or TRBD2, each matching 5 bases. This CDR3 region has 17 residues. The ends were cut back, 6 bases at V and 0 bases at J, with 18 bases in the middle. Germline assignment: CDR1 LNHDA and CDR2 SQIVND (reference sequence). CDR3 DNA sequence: TGTGCCAGTAGGGCATCGGGGCGACCGAGCTCCTACAATGAGCAGTTCTTC. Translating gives CASRASGRPSSYNEQFF.

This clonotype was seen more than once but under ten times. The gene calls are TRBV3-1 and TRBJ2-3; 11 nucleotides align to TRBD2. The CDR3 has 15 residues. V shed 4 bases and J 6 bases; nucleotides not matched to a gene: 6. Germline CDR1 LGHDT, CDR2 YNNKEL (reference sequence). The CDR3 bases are TGTGCCAGCAGCCCGCTTAGCGGGGGGGCGGATACGCAGTATTTT. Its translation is CASSPLSGGADTQYF.

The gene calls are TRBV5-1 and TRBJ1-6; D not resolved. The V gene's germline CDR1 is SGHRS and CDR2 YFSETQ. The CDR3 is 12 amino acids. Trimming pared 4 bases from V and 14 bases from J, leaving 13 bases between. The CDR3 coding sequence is TGCGCCAGCAGCCTTCAATCCGGGACCCTCCACTTT. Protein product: CASSLQSGTLHF.